This T cell receptor beta chain was sequenced in a study of neurological immune-mediated disorders. Overall study findings and caveats: Expansion of TCR clones was greatest in HTLV-1-associated myelopathy and smallest in multiple sclerosis, where it fell below that of healthy controls.

Germline-derived CDR1 and CDR2 are MNHNY and SVGAGI (reference sequence). The CDR3 length is 12 residues. Trimming pared 5 bases from V and 2 bases from J, leaving 6 bases between. The sample holds many counts of this clonotype. Antigen specificity is unknown. Synthesis of cDNA was carried out by template-switch 5'RACE. The reaction used 10-nucleotide random UMIs. TCRdb passed the 5' RACE reads through MiXCR, listing each CDR3 protein once. The table has about 46,000 distinct CDR3 sequences, roughly 4% seen once; the top ten hold just over 5.5%. Material: PBMCs. This receptor was taken from a woman aged 55-69 years with multiple sclerosis. The V call is TRBV6-6, the J call TRBJ1-2, with D hard to call. The CDR3 loop is CASSRINYGYTF. The DNA for the CDR3 is TGTGCCAGCAGTCGAATCAACTATGGCTACACCTTC.